A single sample gave rise to the 21 T cell receptor beta chains below, sequenced in a study of regulatory and conventional T cells in RAG deficiency. Blood CD4+ CD25-high CD127-low regulatory T cells supplied the genomic DNA template. Libraries were prepared by immunoSEQ multiplex PCR; TCRdb keeps only in-frame clonotypes and omits some of them. The sample lists some 20,000 clones, 87% seen once, with more than 1.4% in the top ten. These data are also associated with another study on regulatory T cells. From that second work: Primers: 52 TRBV forward and 13 TRBJ reverse.

Sequenced material: Tregs sorted from blood. All receptors derive from a human donor in good health.

The chain is built from TRBV7-8 and TRBJ2-3, with a tentative D call TRBD1 (6 bases). This CDR3 has 15 residues. V was pared by 5 bases and J by 4 bases, with 16 bases between. Germline CDR1 and CDR2: SGHVS and FQNEAQ. CDR3 region: CASSRVGRGPDTQYF. As DNA, the CDR3 is TGTGCCAGCAGCCGTGTTGGCAGGGGCCCAGATACGCAGTATTTT.

The chain carries TRBV5-1 and TRBJ2-5, with 11 bases identical to TRBD2. The CDR3 is 16 amino acids. Trimming cost V 0 bases and J 5 bases; bases outside gene matches: 6. Germline CDR1 reads SGHRS; CDR2 reads YFSETQ. The CDR3 DNA sequence: TGCGCCAGCAGCTTGGCCCTGACTAGCGGGACTGAGACCCAGTACTTC. Its translation: CASSLALTSGTETQYF.

The chain carries TRBV29-1 and TRBJ2-1; D ambiguous. Germline V CDR1 and CDR2: SQVTM, ANQGSEA. Trimming cost V 7 bases and J 0 bases, with 16 bases left between them. The CDR3 extends over 15 amino acids. CDR3 protein: CSAEGRQSSYNEQFF. CDR3 sequence (DNA): TGCAGCGCCGAAGGTCGGCAATCCTCCTACAATGAGCAGTTCTTC.

The J gene is TRBJ1-6, the V gene TRBV28; D is possibly TRBD1 (5 bases). CDR3 size: 14 residues. Germline CDR1 reads MDHEN; CDR2 reads SYDVKM. Trimming removed 6 bases from V and 6 bases from J, with 12 bases in between. The CDR3 DNA reads TGTGCCAGCAGGCCGGGACGGCTTAATTCACCCCTCCACTTT. It translates to CASRPGRLNSPLHF.

This clone was found a few times. The gene calls are TRBV7-2 and TRBJ2-7; D remains ambiguous. Trimming removed 5 bases at V and 3 bases at J, with 11 bases between. CDR1 and CDR2 from the germline V gene are SGHTA and FQGNSA. This CDR3 region has 13 residues. The CDR3 nucleotides read TGTGCCAGCAGCCCCCGAAACTTCTACGAGCAGTACTTC. Translating it yields CASSPRNFYEQYF.

V is TRBV2 and J is TRBJ2-5, with a possible D match to TRBD2 (6 bases). CDR3 length equals 15 residues. Germline V gene lookup returns CDR1 SNHLY and CDR2 FYNNEI. The ends were cut back, 8 bases at V and 2 bases at J, with 18 bases in the middle. In DNA, the CDR3 is TGTGCCAGCGGTGGGAGCGGGTCCTCACAAGAGACCCAGTACTTC. It yields the protein CASGGSGSSQETQYF.

Only one count was recorded for this clone. This chain uses TRBV5-4 with TRBJ2-5; D may correspond to TRBD1 or TRBD2 (5 bases each). The germline V gene encodes CDR1 SGHNT and CDR2 YYREEE (reference sequence). The CDR3 runs 13 residues. Trimming stripped 0 bases from V and 9 bases from J, with 12 bases between. This CDR3 is CASSLEARGPQYF. The CDR3 region has the DNA TGTGCCAGCAGCTTGGAAGCTAGGGGACCCCAGTACTTC.

The genes are TRBV6-5 and TRBJ1-6, with unresolved D. The CDR3 is 13 residues long. V lost 6 bases, J lost 12 bases, and 15 bases lay in between. Germline CDR1 reads MNHEY; CDR2 reads SVGAGI. CDR3 nucleotides: TGTGCCAGCAGCTCTATTACCGGCTTACCCCTCCACTTT. It encodes CASSSITGLPLHF.

The V and J genes are TRBV10-1 and TRBJ2-7; D not certain. The V and J ends lost 0 bases and 6 bases respectively, with 9 bases between them. The CDR3 totals 13 residues. Germline lookup yields CDR1 WNHNN and CDR2 SYGVQD (reference sequence). DNA of the CDR3: TGCGCCAGCAGTGAGTCAGGAGCTCGCGAGCAGTACTTC. It specifies CASSESGAREQYF.

This sequence joins TRBV11-2 and TRBJ1-3, with unresolved D. The CDR3 covers 11 residues. With 1 base removed from V and 14 bases from J, the gap between germline ends came to 9 bases. Germline assignment: CDR1 SGHAT and CDR2 FQNNGV. This chain's CDR3 is CASSLGPHVYF. The CDR3 coding sequence is TGTGCCAGCAGCTTAGGTCCGCACGTATATTTT.

The gene calls are TRBV6-6 and TRBJ1-1; D is unclear. Trimming took off 5 bases at V and 4 bases at J, with 8 bases between the two ends. The germline V gene has CDR1 MNHNY and CDR2 SVGAGI (reference sequence). The CDR3 extends over 12 amino acids. The DNA of the CDR3 is TGTGCCAGCAGTGGGTTTCGCACTGAAGCTTTCTTT. Protein sequence: CASSGFRTEAFF.

The V and J genes are TRBV11-2 and TRBJ2-5; D ambiguous. The CDR3 runs 13 residues. Per germline, CDR1 SGHAT and CDR2 FQNNGV. The ends were cut back, 1 base at V and 5 bases at J, with 8 bases in the middle. CDR3 coding DNA: TGTGCCAGCAGCTTAGGCGTCGCGGAGACCCAGTACTTC. Translating it yields CASSLGVAETQYF.

The gene calls are TRBV11-1 and TRBJ1-1; TRBD1 agrees at 7 bases. Per the germline V gene, CDR1 is SGHAT and CDR2 is FQDESV (reference sequence). Losses at the gene ends were 5 bases for V and 4 bases for J; bases not matched to a gene: 13. The CDR3 contains 16 residues. The DNA of the CDR3 is TGTGCCAGCAGCCATGTACAGGGGAATATGGCCACTGAAGCTTTCTTT. Translated, it gives CASSHVQGNMATEAFF.

The chain uses TRBV5-4 and TRBJ2-5; D call uncertain. V was cut by 0 bases and J by 5 bases, with 5 bases left in between. CDR1 and CDR2 from the germline V gene are SGHNT and YYREEE (reference sequence). CDR3 length equals 12 residues. The CDR3 loop is CASSLDRETQYF. The CDR3 coding sequence is TGTGCCAGCAGCTTGGACCGGGAGACCCAGTACTTC.

This chain connects TRBV5-1 to TRBJ2-3, with D hard to call. The germline gives CDR1 SGHRS, CDR2 YFSETQ. V lost 1 base to trimming and J lost 0 bases, with 12 bases between them. The CDR3 is made up of 16 amino acids. The CDR3 bases are TGCGCCAGCAGCTTGTTAGGCACAACTAGCACAGATACGCAGTATTTT. Amino acid sequence: CASSLLGTTSTDTQYF.

The chain uses TRBV7-8 and TRBJ2-3, with TRBD1 matching over 8 bases. This CDR3 region has 15 residues. With V trimmed by 3 bases and J by 3 bases, 5 bases remained unmatched. The germline CDR1 and CDR2 sequences are SGHVS and FQNEAQ. CDR3 residues: CASSFDRGGTDTQYF. In nucleotides, the CDR3 is TGTGCCAGCAGCTTCGACAGGGGTGGGACAGATACGCAGTATTTT.

The V call is TRBV18, the J call TRBJ2-7, with no clear D. V dropped 3 bases and J dropped 3 bases, with 6 bases sitting between them. Per germline, CDR1 KGHSH and CDR2 LQKENI. CDR3 length: 12 amino acids. CDR3 DNA: TGTGCCAGCTCACCCTACGACTACGAGCAGTACTTC. Protein sequence: CASSPYDYEQYF. Looking up the rest from reference TRBV18 and TRBJ2-7 gives the full variable domain: NAGVMQNPRHLVRRRGQEARLRCSPMKGHSHVYWYRQLPEEGLKFMVYLQKENIIDESGMPKERFSAEFPKEGPSILRIQQVVRGDSAAYFCASSPYDYEQYFGPGTRLTVT.

The V call is TRBV6-1, the J call TRBJ1-1; D is unclear. CDR1 is MNHNS and CDR2 is SASEGT in the germline V gene. This CDR3 contains 15 residues. The V end lost 8 bases, the J end lost 0 bases, and 16 bases lay between the germline ends. The CDR3 region is CASSRSGGLNTEAFF. CDR3 sequence (DNA): TGTGCCAGCTCTCGAAGCGGTGGGCTGAACACTGAAGCTTTCTTT.

Regarding this clone: An end of the junction does not agree with germline; a read error may underlie this. The CDR3 here is CASGLGARTGLAYEQYF. DNA of the CDR3: TGTGCTAGTGGCTTGGGGGCACGGACAGGCTTAGCCTACGAGCAGTACTTC. This chain joins TRBV12-5 and TRBJ2-7; 7 positions agree with TRBD1. CDR3 length equals 17 residues. Germline V gene data show CDR1 as LGHNT and CDR2 as FRNRAP.

This chain uses TRBV5-5 with TRBJ2-7; 7 nucleotides agree with TRBD1. Trimming cost V 4 bases and J 1 base; bases outside gene matches: 11. The germline gives CDR1 SGHKS, CDR2 YYEKEE (reference sequence). This CDR3 comprises 16 residues. The CDR3 coding sequence is TGTGCCAGCAGCCCAGACAGGGACACCAATTCCTACGAGCAGTACTTC. This translates into CASSPDRDTNSYEQYF.

The chain joins TRBV5-1 to TRBJ2-3; the D is unclear. The V and J ends lost 8 bases and 0 bases respectively, with 7 bases between them. The CDR3 spans 12 residues. In germline, CDR1 is SGHRS, CDR2 YFSETQ. As DNA, the CDR3 is TGCGCCAGTCGGCTCAGCACAGATACGCAGTATTTT. Translating it yields CASRLSTDTQYF.